The next 29 T cell receptor beta chains were all read from a single sample in a study of T cell responses to AZD1222 COVID-19 vaccine. Using immunoSEQ multiplex PCR, the repertoire was profiled, and TCRdb retains in-frame clones only, with some absent. The sample lists about 140,000 clones; roughly 90% were seen once. This material consisted of peripheral blood, taken 28 days after the second AZD1222 dose. The receptor set was obtained from an adult who received the AZD1222 COVID-19 vaccine.

The chain is built from TRBV7-2 and TRBJ1-3, with D unclear. The CDR3 contains 14 residues. CDR1 is SGHTA, CDR2 FQGNSA, per germline. V lost 7 bases and J lost 0, with 10 bases in between. Here the CDR3 reads CASNRPGSGNTIYF. The CDR3 DNA reads TGTGCCAGCAACCGACCGGGCTCTGGAAACACCATATATTTT.

This clone was seen just once. The chain joins TRBV5-1 to TRBJ2-5; TRBD2 is a possible D gene (5 bases). V shed 1 base and J shed 1 base, with 11 bases lying between them. Germline V gives CDR1 SGHRS, CDR2 YFSETQ. The CDR3 loop spans 15 amino acids. CDR3 protein: CASSLSLALQETQYF. The DNA for the CDR3 is TGCGCCAGCAGCTTGAGCCTAGCACTCCAAGAGACCCAGTACTTC.

The chain uses TRBV3-1 (or the pseudogene TRBV3-2) and TRBJ2-7; 10 bases align to TRBD1. This CDR3 spans 14 amino acids. Losses at the gene ends were 4 bases for V and 3 bases for J; bases not matched to a gene: 3. The germline gives CDR1 LGHDT, CDR2 YNNKEL (reference sequence). The CDR3 loop is CASSLGQGFYEQYF. The CDR3 region has the DNA TGTGCCAGCAGCCTGGGACAGGGGTTCTACGAGCAGTACTTC.

The gene calls are TRBV15 and TRBJ2-5, with TRBD1 as a possible D gene (5 bases). V was clipped by 2 bases and J by 6 bases, with 16 bases between them. The CDR3 loop spans 15 amino acids. CDR1 and CDR2 (germline): LNHNV, YYDKDF (reference sequence). In nucleotides, the CDR3 is TGTGCCACCAGCAGACCCGCTCAGGGTCCGCAGACCCAGTACTTC. As protein: CATSRPAQGPQTQYF.

This clone was seen a handful of times. The chain joins TRBV4-3 to TRBJ2-2; D is possibly TRBD1 (6 bases). This CDR3 contains 16 residues. Per the germline V gene, CDR1 is LGHNA and CDR2 is YSLEER. Trimming took 0 bases from V and 4 from J, leaving 12 bases between them. CDR3 sequence (DNA): TGCGCCAGCAGCCAAGAATCGGGACAAGTCACCGGGGAGCTGTTTTTT. The encoded protein is CASSQESGQVTGELFF.

The chain joins TRBV27 to TRBJ2-5; 7 bases are a match to TRBD2. Trimming cost V 5 bases and J 2 bases; bases outside gene matches: 8. Per germline, CDR1 MNHEY and CDR2 SMNVEV (reference sequence). The CDR3 contains 15 residues. As DNA, the CDR3 is TGTGCCAGCAGTGGAATTGCGGGAGTGCAAGAGACCCAGTACTTC. Encoded protein: CASSGIAGVQETQYF.

This clone was seen once. The chain has TRBV7-3 and TRBJ1-1; D ambiguous. The CDR3 sequence is 14 residues long. V lost 4 bases and J lost 4, with 13 bases in between. The germline gives CDR1 SGHTA, CDR2 FQGTGA. The CDR3 coding sequence is TGTGCCAGCAGCTCGTCGGATCGGGGCACTGAAGCTTTCTTT. This sequence encodes CASSSSDRGTEAFF.

This chain links TRBV2 with TRBJ2-2, with D tentatively TRBD2 (6 bases). The CDR3 is made up of 17 amino acids. Germline-derived CDR1 and CDR2 are SNHLY and FYNNEI. V was clipped by 5 bases and J by 1 base, with 17 bases between them. The CDR3 coding sequence is TGTGCCAGCAGTCCCGCAGCGGGTTATGGGAACACCGGGGAGCTGTTTTTT. Translated: CASSPAAGYGNTGELFF.

The rearrangement uses TRBV14 and TRBJ1-3, with D hard to call. The V end lost 1 base, the J end lost 3 bases, and 10 bases lay between the germline ends. CDR1 and CDR2 (germline): SGHDN, FVKESK. The CDR3 runs 15 residues. CDR3 sequence reads: CASSQGRTVGNTIYF. The CDR3 bases are TGTGCCAGCAGCCAAGGGAGGACGGTTGGAAACACCATATATTTT.

The rearrangement joins TRBV10-3 to TRBJ2-1; D might be TRBD1 or TRBD2, each matching 5 bases. CDR3 length: 15 amino acids. V lost 6 bases, J lost 7 bases, and 19 bases lay in between. CDR1 ENHRY and CDR2 SYGVKD come from the germline V gene. CDR3 residues: CAISLGPLHENEQFF. In DNA, the CDR3 is TGTGCCATCAGCCTGGGACCGCTACACGAGAATGAGCAGTTCTTC.

CDR3 in amino acids: CASSSFRASRAEAFF. CDR3 nucleotides: TGTGCCAGCAGCTCCTTCCGGGCCTCGAGGGCTGAAGCTTTCTTT. V usage is TRBV7-2 and J usage is TRBJ1-1; D unresolved. The germline CDR1 and CDR2 sequences are SGHTA and FQGNSA. CDR3 length equals 15 residues. With 4 bases removed from V and 6 bases from J, the gap between germline ends came to 18 bases.

This chain uses TRBV7-2 with TRBJ1-6, with TRBD1 as a possible D gene (5 bases). Germline V gene lookup returns CDR1 SGHTA and CDR2 FQGNSA. Trimming removed 1 base at V and 0 bases at J, with 7 bases between. This CDR3 comprises 16 residues. CDR3 amino acids: CASSLGGSSYNSPLHF. DNA for the CDR3: TGTGCCAGCAGCTTAGGGGGGAGCTCCTATAATTCACCCCTCCACTTT.

This clone was counted between two and nine times. This rearrangement joins TRBV7-2 to TRBJ1-2; D may be TRBD1 (5 bases). There are 13 residues in the CDR3. The V gene's germline CDR1 is SGHTA and CDR2 FQGNSA. V gave up 0 bases and J gave up 7 bases, with 9 bases separating them. The CDR3 DNA follows: TGTGCCAGCAGCTTAGCCCAGGGCTCTGGCTACACCTTC. Translated, it gives CASSLAQGSGYTF.

The chain uses TRBV19 and TRBJ1-1; 7 positions agree with TRBD1. Germline V gives CDR1 LNHDA, CDR2 SQIVND (reference sequence). CDR3 length: 15 amino acids. Trimming removed 9 bases from V and 0 bases from J; junction bases left unmatched: 10. In DNA form, the CDR3 reads TGTGCCAGCGTCAACAGGGGACCCATGAACACTGAAGCTTTCTTT. Translating gives CASVNRGPMNTEAFF.

The V and J genes are TRBV29-1 and TRBJ2-2; no firm D call. CDR3 length equals 11 residues. The germline CDR1 and CDR2 sequences are SQVTM and ANQGSEA. V was clipped by 4 bases and J by 8 bases, with 8 bases between them. CDR3 loop: CSVAEAGELFF. In nucleotides, the CDR3 is TGCAGCGTTGCCGAAGCGGGGGAGCTGTTTTTT.

V is TRBV6-6 and J is TRBJ1-2, with no clear D. V was trimmed by 0 bases and J by 8 bases, leaving 16 bases between them. Germline V lookup: CDR1 MNHNY, CDR2 SVGAGI (reference sequence). CDR3 length: 15 amino acids. The CDR3 region has the DNA TGTGCCAGCAGTTACTCCAAACTATCAGGAGAGGGCTACACCTTC. Protein: CASSYSKLSGEGYTF.

J is TRBJ1-1 and V is TRBV4-1; D is possibly TRBD1 (6 bases). This CDR3 has 16 amino acids. V shed 4 bases and J shed 4 bases, with 19 bases lying between them. Germline loops: CDR1 MGHRA, CDR2 YSYEKL. The CDR3: CASSPSVGASGTEAFF. CDR3 sequence (DNA): TGCGCCAGCAGCCCCTCGGTGGGGGCAAGCGGCACTGAAGCTTTCTTT.

The gene calls are TRBV6-5 and TRBJ1-5, with 7 bases fitting TRBD1. The CDR3 covers 15 residues. Germline CDR1 and CDR2: MNHEY and SVGAGI. V shed 6 bases and J 2 bases; nucleotides not matched to a gene: 7. The DNA of the CDR3 is TGTGCCAGCAGGCCAGGGGGAGATCGCAATCAGCCCCAGCATTTT. This codes for CASRPGGDRNQPQHF.

The chain links TRBV11-2 to TRBJ1-1; no definite D call. With 4 bases removed from V and 1 base from J, the gap between germline ends came to 16 bases. The CDR3 is 16 residues long. Germline CDR1 is SGHAT and CDR2 is FQNNGV. CDR3 DNA: TGTGCCAGCAGCTACCGGGTTTCGGGTGGGAACACTGAAGCTTTCTTT. This codes for CASSYRVSGGNTEAFF.

The chain uses TRBV10-2 and TRBJ2-2; the match to TRBD1 covers 9 bases. The CDR3 totals 16 residues. With V trimmed by 7 bases and J by 1 base, 7 bases remained unmatched. Germline CDR1 reads WSHSY; CDR2 reads SAAADI. In DNA, the CDR3 is TGCGCCAGCACCGAGACAGGGGGGATGAACACCGGGGAGCTGTTTTTT. Amino acid sequence: CASTETGGMNTGELFF.

The chain combines TRBV19 with TRBJ1-6; D is ambiguous. The CDR3 has 12 amino acids. Germline-derived CDR1 and CDR2 are LNHDA and SQIVND (reference sequence). V was pared by 3 bases and J by 14 bases, with 11 bases between. The CDR3 sequence: CASSIPRSALHF. The CDR3 DNA is TGTGCCAGTAGTATTCCGAGATCGGCCCTCCACTTT. Complete variable domain (other parts from reference TRBV19 and TRBJ1-6): DGGITQSPKYLFRKEGQNVTLSCEQNLNHDAMYWYRQDPGQGLRLIYYSQIVNDFQKGDIAEGYSVSREKKESFPLTVTSAQKNPTAFYLCASSIPRSALHFGNGTRLTVT.

The chain employs TRBV7-9 and TRBJ2-5, with 7 bases fitting TRBD2. CDR1 is SEHNR and CDR2 is FQNEAQ in the germline V gene (reference sequence). The CDR3 loop spans 14 amino acids. Trimming took 3 bases from V and 4 from J; bases not matched to a gene: 5. The CDR3 DNA reads as TGTGCCAGCAGCTTTACTAGCGTCAGAGAGACCCAGTACTTC. Residues: CASSFTSVRETQYF.

The chain carries TRBV9 and TRBJ2-7; D uncertain. The CDR3 spans 14 residues. Germline CDR1 SGDLS, CDR2 YYNGEE. Trimming cost V 0 bases and J 3 bases, with 10 bases left between them. The CDR3 spells CASSVGRWNYEQYF. As DNA, the CDR3 is TGTGCCAGCAGCGTAGGCCGGTGGAACTACGAGCAGTACTTC.

The genes are TRBV9 and TRBJ1-2; 7 nucleotides match TRBD1. Trimming took 0 bases from V and 6 from J; bases not matched to a gene: 5. CDR1 is SGDLS and CDR2 is YYNGEE in the germline V gene. The CDR3 is 14 residues long. CDR3 protein: CASSVGQGVHGYTF. DNA for the CDR3: TGTGCCAGCAGCGTAGGGCAGGGGGTCCATGGCTACACCTTC.

The chain is built from TRBV4-1 and TRBJ1-5, with no clear D. The CDR3 loop spans 15 amino acids. The germline CDR1 and CDR2 sequences are MGHRA and YSYEKL. Trimming took 0 bases from V and 1 from J, leaving 7 bases between them. The CDR3 coding sequence is TGCGCCAGCAGCCAAGATAGGAGGAGCAATCAGCCCCAGCATTTT. It codes for CASSQDRRSNQPQHF.

V and J are TRBV7-6 and TRBJ1-1; possible D gene TRBD1, 5 bases. Germline V lookup: CDR1 SGHVS, CDR2 FNYEAQ. Trimming removed 0 bases from V and 1 base from J, with 9 bases in between. The CDR3 is 15 amino acids. Written as DNA, the CDR3 is TGTGCCAGCAGCTTAGCGGGTGACAGGAACACTGAAGCTTTCTTT. Translation: CASSLAGDRNTEAFF.

V usage is TRBV7-9 and J usage is TRBJ1-2; 10 bases align to TRBD1. This CDR3 region has 15 residues. Germline V CDR1 and CDR2: SEHNR, FQNEAQ (reference sequence). J lost 8 bases, V lost 5 bases, and 11 bases had no gene match. The CDR3 protein is CASSPTRDRGLGYTF. The CDR3, as DNA: TGTGCCAGCAGCCCCACCCGGGACAGGGGTTTGGGCTACACCTTC. Full variable domain (rest looked up from reference TRBV7-9 and TRBJ1-2): DTGVSQNPRHKITKRGQNVTFRCDPISEHNRLYWYRQTLGQGPEFLTYFQNEAQLEKSRLLSDRFSAERPKGSFSTLEIQRTEQGDSAMYLCASSPTRDRGLGYTFGSGTRLTVV.

Only one count was recorded for this clone. This chain links TRBV11-2 with TRBJ2-5, with 7 positions matching TRBD1. The CDR3 loop spans 17 amino acids. The ends lost 4 bases at V and 2 bases at J; junction bases unmatched: 13. Germline CDR1 SGHAT, CDR2 FQNNGV. CDR3 protein: CASSYPRTGSVQETQYF. DNA for the CDR3: TGTGCCAGCAGCTACCCCCGGACAGGATCGGTGCAAGAGACCCAGTACTTC.

This clone was observed a single time. V gene TRBV28 combines with J gene TRBJ2-1, with D perhaps TRBD2 (5 bases). The ends were cut back, 3 bases at V and 2 bases at J, with 5 bases in the middle. CDR1 and CDR2 from the germline V gene are MDHEN and SYDVKM. The CDR3 consists of 13 residues. This CDR3 is CASSLEAYNEQFF. CDR3 sequence (DNA): TGTGCCAGCAGTTTGGAGGCCTACAATGAGCAGTTCTTC.